This T cell receptor (beta chain) was captured in a study of CXCR3-negative and CXCR3-positive naive CD8 T cells. For this clonotype: Its specificity is not known.

Findings and caveats of the study: TRB CDR3 properties indicated TCR strength, while surface CD5 was similar across naive subsets. Memory cells showed distinct TRBV-TRBJ patterns, while the two naive subsets matched. Cryopreserved cells showed partially decreased CXCR3 expression, and most assays used fresh PBMCs.

UMI-labeled 5' RACE TRB cDNA libraries were prepared from the cells. Each CDR3 protein gets one entry in TCRdb, which reprocessed the 5' RACE reads and gives no DNA. The sample has around 47,000 distinct CDR3 sequences; the top ten hold 14% to 15%. The receptor's source is a human donor in good health. Some clones in this sample may be carry-over from other donors' samples. Sequenced: memory CD8+ T cells from blood.

The CDR3 region is CASSMLIAGSDYEQYF. The chain links TRBV5-4 to TRBJ2-7; with no DNA, the TCRdb D assignment of TRBD2 cannot be verified. This CDR3 is 16 amino acids long. Germline V gene data show CDR1 as SGHNT and CDR2 as YYREEE (reference sequence).